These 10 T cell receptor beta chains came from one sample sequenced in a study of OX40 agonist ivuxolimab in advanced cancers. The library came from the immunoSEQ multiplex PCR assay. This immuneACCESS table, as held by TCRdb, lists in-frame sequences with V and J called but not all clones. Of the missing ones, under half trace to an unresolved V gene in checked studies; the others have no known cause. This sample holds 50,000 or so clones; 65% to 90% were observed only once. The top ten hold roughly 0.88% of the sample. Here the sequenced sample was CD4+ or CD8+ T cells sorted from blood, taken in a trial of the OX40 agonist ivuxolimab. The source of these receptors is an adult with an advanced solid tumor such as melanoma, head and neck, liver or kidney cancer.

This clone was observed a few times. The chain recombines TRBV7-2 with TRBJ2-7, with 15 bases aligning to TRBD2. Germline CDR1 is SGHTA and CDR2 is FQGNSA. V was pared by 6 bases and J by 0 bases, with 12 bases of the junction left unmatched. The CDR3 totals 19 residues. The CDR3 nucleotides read TGTGCCAGCAGAAATACCGGCGGGACTAGCGGGGGGAGCTCCTACGAGCAGTACTTC. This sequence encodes CASRNTGGTSGGSSYEQYF.

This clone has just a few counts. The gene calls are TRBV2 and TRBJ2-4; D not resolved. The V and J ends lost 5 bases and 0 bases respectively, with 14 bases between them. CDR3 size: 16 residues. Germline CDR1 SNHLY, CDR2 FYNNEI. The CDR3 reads CASSITNLLAKNIQYF. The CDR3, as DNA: TGTGCCAGCAGTATCACCAACCTTCTAGCCAAAAACATTCAGTACTTC.

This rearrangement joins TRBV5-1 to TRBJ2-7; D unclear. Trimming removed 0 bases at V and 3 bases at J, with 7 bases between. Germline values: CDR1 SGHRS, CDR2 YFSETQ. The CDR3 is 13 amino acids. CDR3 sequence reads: CASSLDTHYEQYF. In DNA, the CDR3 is TGCGCCAGCAGCTTGGACACACACTACGAGCAGTACTTC.

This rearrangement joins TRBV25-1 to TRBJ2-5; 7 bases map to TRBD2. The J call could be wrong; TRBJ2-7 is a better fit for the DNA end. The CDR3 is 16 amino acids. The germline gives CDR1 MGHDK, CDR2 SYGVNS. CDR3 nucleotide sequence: TGTGCCAGCAGTGAATTTGGGGGGGAGAGAGCTTACGAGCAGTACTTC. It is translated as CASSEFGGERAYEQYF.

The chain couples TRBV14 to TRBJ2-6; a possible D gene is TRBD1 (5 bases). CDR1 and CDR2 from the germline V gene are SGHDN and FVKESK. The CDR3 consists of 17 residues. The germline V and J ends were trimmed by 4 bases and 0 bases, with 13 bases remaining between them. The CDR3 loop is CASSPLLQGSGANVLTF. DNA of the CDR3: TGTGCCAGCAGCCCCCTTCTCCAGGGCTCTGGGGCCAACGTCCTGACTTTC.

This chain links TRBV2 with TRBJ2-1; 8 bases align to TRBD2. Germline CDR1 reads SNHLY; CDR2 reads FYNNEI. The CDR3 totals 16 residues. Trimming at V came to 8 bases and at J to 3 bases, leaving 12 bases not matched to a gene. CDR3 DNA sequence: TGTGCCAGCGGGATTGGAGCGGGGGTTTTCTACAATGAGCAGTTCTTC. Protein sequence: CASGIGAGVFYNEQFF.

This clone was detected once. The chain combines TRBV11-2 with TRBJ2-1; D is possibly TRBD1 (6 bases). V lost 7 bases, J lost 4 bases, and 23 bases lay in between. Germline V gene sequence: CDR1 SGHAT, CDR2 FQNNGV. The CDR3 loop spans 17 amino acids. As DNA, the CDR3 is TGTGCCAGCAAACCATTGACAGGCTATTATGAATACAATGAGCAGTTCTTC. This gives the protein CASKPLTGYYEYNEQFF. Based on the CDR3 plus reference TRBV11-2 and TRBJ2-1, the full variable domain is EAGVAQSPRYKIIEKRQSVAFWCNPISGHATLYWYQQILGQGPKLLIQFQNNGVVDDSQLPKDRFSAERLKGVDSTLKIQPAKLEDSAVYLCASKPLTGYYEYNEQFFGPGTRLTVL.

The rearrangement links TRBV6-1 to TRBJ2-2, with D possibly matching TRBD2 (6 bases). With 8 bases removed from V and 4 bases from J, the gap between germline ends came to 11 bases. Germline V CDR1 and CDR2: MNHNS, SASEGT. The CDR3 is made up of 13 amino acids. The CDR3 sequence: CASRGRRTGELFF. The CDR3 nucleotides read TGTGCCAGCCGGGGGAGGCGCACCGGGGAGCTGTTTTTT.

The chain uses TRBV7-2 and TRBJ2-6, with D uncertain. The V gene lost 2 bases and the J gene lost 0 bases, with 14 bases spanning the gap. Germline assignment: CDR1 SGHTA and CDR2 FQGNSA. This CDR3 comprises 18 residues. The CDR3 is CASSLRHLLYSGANVLTF. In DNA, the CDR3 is TGTGCCAGCAGCTTACGACACCTACTCTACTCTGGGGCCAACGTCCTGACTTTC.

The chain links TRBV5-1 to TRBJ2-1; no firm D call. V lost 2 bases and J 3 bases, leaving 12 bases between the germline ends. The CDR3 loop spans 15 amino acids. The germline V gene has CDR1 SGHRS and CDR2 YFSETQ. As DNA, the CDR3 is TGCGCCAGCAGCTTCCAACCGATAGGCTACAATGAGCAGTTCTTC. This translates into CASSFQPIGYNEQFF.